Below are 32 T cell receptor beta chains sequenced from a single sample in a study of OX40 agonist ivuxolimab in advanced cancers. TCRdb's table, derived via immunoSEQ multiplex PCR, lists solely in-frame clones and lacks some. The sample contains approximately 59,000 clones, approximately 89% of which appear only once. The sample was CD4+ or CD8+ T cells sorted from blood, taken in a trial of the OX40 agonist ivuxolimab. These receptors came from an adult with an advanced solid tumor such as melanoma, head and neck, liver or kidney cancer.

The V call is TRBV5-1, the J call TRBJ1-1, with TRBD1 matching over 10 bases. V lost 3 bases, J lost 5 bases, and 10 bases stayed unmatched. The CDR3 is 16 residues long. Germline lookup yields CDR1 SGHRS and CDR2 YFSETQ. The CDR3 DNA sequence: TGCGCCAGCAGCTCGAGACTAGACAGGGGGCCTACTGAAGCTTTCTTT. This gives the protein CASSSRLDRGPTEAFF.

CDR3: CASSEQPPGQGRRAYGYTF. The DNA for the CDR3 is TGTGCCAGCAGTGAACAACCCCCGGGACAGGGAAGGAGGGCCTATGGCTACACCTTC. The chain couples TRBV6-1 to TRBJ1-2; TRBD1 agrees at 9 bases. Looked up from germline, CDR1 is MNHNS and CDR2 is SASEGT. The CDR3 is 19 residues long. The ends lost 2 bases at V and 4 bases at J; junction bases unmatched: 17.

This chain uses TRBV10-3 with TRBJ2-3; TRBD2 agrees at 9 bases. The CDR3 length is 14 residues. The V gene end was trimmed by 5 bases and the J gene end by 2 bases; junction bases not matched to a gene: 2. Looked up from germline, CDR1 is ENHRY and CDR2 is SYGVKD. CDR3 coding DNA: TGTGCCATCAGTCCTAGCGGGGACACAGATACGCAGTATTTT. Protein: CAISPSGDTDTQYF.

V gene TRBV10-3 combines with J gene TRBJ2-2, with D perhaps matching TRBD1 or TRBD2 (6 bases each). The germline V and J ends were trimmed by 10 bases and 1 base, with 16 bases remaining between them. The CDR3 is 15 amino acids. The germline V gene encodes CDR1 ENHRY and CDR2 SYGVKD. CDR3 loop: CATRRGTLNTGELFF. The CDR3 bases are TGTGCCACCCGCCGCGGGACATTGAACACCGGGGAGCTGTTTTTT.

This chain uses TRBV30 with TRBJ2-5; D remains ambiguous. The CDR3 has 11 residues. Trimming cost V 2 bases and J 5 bases, with 6 bases left between them. The V gene's germline CDR1 is GTSNPN and CDR2 SVGIG (reference sequence). The chain's CDR3 is CAWSRLETQYF. Here the CDR3 DNA reads TGTGCCTGGAGTCGTTTGGAGACCCAGTACTTC.

The chain couples TRBV6-6 to TRBJ2-7; a weak D match, TRBD1 (6 bases). The V end was cut by 4 bases, the J end by 3 bases, with 13 bases between. Germline loops: CDR1 MNHNY, CDR2 SVGAGI (reference sequence). The CDR3 has 14 residues. The CDR3 loop is CASSFQDRNYEQYF. CDR3 nucleotides: TGTGCCAGCAGTTTCCAAGACAGGAACTACGAGCAGTACTTC.

The chain couples TRBV10-2 to TRBJ2-5, with D hard to call. The germline gives CDR1 WSHSY, CDR2 SAAADI. Trimming removed 0 bases from V and 5 bases from J, with 7 bases in between. This CDR3 has 13 amino acids. The CDR3 loop reads CASSESTWETQYF. CDR3 sequence (DNA): TGCGCCAGCAGTGAGTCAACCTGGGAGACCCAGTACTTC.

This rearrangement joins TRBV6-5 to TRBJ1-2; a possible D gene is TRBD1 (6 bases). This CDR3 spans 15 amino acids. V lost 10 bases and J 0 bases, leaving 18 bases between the germline ends. The germline V gene has CDR1 MNHEY and CDR2 SVGAGI. CDR3 bases: TGTGCCACATTTCAGGGGCCCCCAGCTAACTATGGCTACACCTTC. Translating gives CATFQGPPANYGYTF.

This rearrangement joins TRBV5-4 to TRBJ2-3; D is ambiguous. The CDR3 spans 15 residues. Germline CDR1 SGHNT, CDR2 YYREEE (reference sequence). Trimming took off 5 bases at V and 3 bases at J, with 16 bases between the two ends. CDR3 sequence: CASRLILMGTDTQYF. CDR3 DNA sequence: TGTGCCAGCAGGTTGATCTTAATGGGTACAGATACGCAGTATTTT.

The rearrangement uses TRBV4-3 and TRBJ2-5, with a weak D call TRBD1 (5 bases). With 0 bases removed from V and 5 bases from J, the gap between germline ends came to 10 bases. The CDR3 totals 14 residues. The V gene's germline CDR1 is LGHNA and CDR2 YSLEER. CDR3 nucleotide sequence: TGCGCCAGCAGCCAAGATTTGGGGCAGGAGACCCAGTACTTC. It translates to CASSQDLGQETQYF.

The chain combines TRBV28 with TRBJ2-7; D may correspond to TRBD1 or TRBD2 (5 bases each). The CDR3 covers 14 residues. The V end lost 6 bases, the J end lost 1 base, and 13 bases lay between the germline ends. CDR1 MDHEN and CDR2 SYDVKM come from the germline V gene. CDR3 in DNA: TGTGCCAGCAGGACGGGACGGAATTCCTACGAGCAGTACTTC. As protein: CASRTGRNSYEQYF.

The CDR3 here is CASNRQGNRNTIYF. The CDR3 region has the DNA TGTGCCAGCAACCGACAGGGAAACCGGAACACCATATATTTT. The rearrangement links TRBV5-5 to TRBJ1-3, with TRBD1 identical over 7 bases. J gave up 7 bases and V 6 bases, and 10 bases lay outside the gene matches. Germline assignment: CDR1 SGHKS and CDR2 YYEKEE (reference sequence). This CDR3 contains 14 residues.

The chain uses TRBV6-5 and TRBJ1-2, with TRBD1 as a possible D gene (6 bases). V gave up 5 bases and J gave up 0 bases, with 10 bases separating them. Germline assignment: CDR1 MNHEY and CDR2 SVGAGI. The CDR3 totals 14 residues. The CDR3 sequence: CASSGTRTNYGYTF. CDR3 in DNA: TGTGCCAGCAGTGGGACAAGGACTAACTATGGCTACACCTTC.

V gene TRBV5-8 combines with J gene TRBJ2-1, with D possibly TRBD1 on 6 matching bases. Trimming took 1 base from V and 7 from J, leaving 12 bases between them. Germline-derived CDR1 and CDR2 are SGHTS and YDEGEE. The CDR3 is made up of 14 amino acids. CDR3 sequence: CASSLWQGRNEQFF. The CDR3 nucleotides are TGTGCCAGCAGCTTGTGGCAGGGGCGGAATGAGCAGTTCTTC.

The chain has TRBV6-5 and TRBJ2-7; D gene uncertain. Trimming took off 6 bases at V and 3 bases at J, with 6 bases between the two ends. The CDR3 is 11 amino acids. Per germline, CDR1 MNHEY and CDR2 SVGAGI. CDR3 residues: CASRYVYEQYF. The CDR3 DNA follows: TGTGCCAGCAGATATGTCTACGAGCAGTACTTC.

The J gene is TRBJ2-2, the V gene TRBV9; 11 positions agree with TRBD2. Germline lookup yields CDR1 SGDLS and CDR2 YYNGEE. The CDR3 totals 16 residues. The ends lost 2 bases at V and 6 bases at J; junction bases unmatched: 6. The chain's CDR3 is CASSVLGTSGAGELFF. The CDR3 DNA reads as TGTGCCAGCAGCGTGTTGGGGACTAGCGGAGCCGGGGAGCTGTTTTTT.

The gene calls are TRBV15 and TRBJ2-7; TRBD1 agrees at 8 bases. CDR1 LNHNV and CDR2 YYDKDF come from the germline V gene (reference sequence). The CDR3 contains 13 residues. With V trimmed by 2 bases and J by 8 bases, 5 bases remained unmatched. The CDR3 DNA reads TGTGCCACCAGCAGAAGCGGACAGGGCCAGCAGTACTTC. It yields the protein CATSRSGQGQQYF.

The chain couples TRBV6-1 to TRBJ2-5; 7 bases line up with TRBD1. The DNA end is more similar to TRBJ2-7, so the J call may be wrong. Germline-derived CDR1 and CDR2 are MNHNS and SASEGT. This CDR3 comprises 16 residues. The CDR3 loop reads CASSAYGTANSYEQYF. The CDR3, as DNA: TGTGCCAGCAGTGCGTATGGGACAGCGAACTCCTACGAGCAGTACTTC.

V is TRBV10-3 and J is TRBJ1-1; D may be TRBD1 (5 bases). V shed 10 bases and J shed 1 base, with 10 bases lying between them. Looked up from germline, CDR1 is ENHRY and CDR2 is SYGVKD. CDR3 length: 12 residues. The CDR3 spells CATGTENTEAFF. CDR3 coding DNA: TGTGCCACTGGGACGGAGAACACTGAAGCTTTCTTT.

The rearrangement links TRBV5-1 to TRBJ1-1; D not resolved. There are 13 residues in the CDR3. Between the trimmed V and J ends, which lost 0 bases and 4 bases, there was a span of 7 bases. Germline CDR1 reads SGHRS; CDR2 reads YFSETQ. The CDR3 nucleotides are TGCGCCAGCAGCTTGGAATCCCGCACTGAAGCTTTCTTT. This translates into CASSLESRTEAFF.

This clone was counted once. The chain recombines TRBV7-9 with TRBJ2-1; the D gene is possibly TRBD2 (7 bases). The V and J ends lost 5 bases and 9 bases respectively, with 20 bases between them. Germline V lookup: CDR1 SEHNR, CDR2 FQNEAQ (reference sequence). The CDR3 covers 15 residues. The CDR3 region is CASSGRGAGMGEQFF. The CDR3, as DNA: TGTGCCAGCAGCGGACGGGGGGCGGGAATGGGTGAGCAGTTCTTC.

The chain combines TRBV19 with TRBJ1-5; tentatively, D is TRBD1 (6 bases). From germline, CDR1 is LNHDA and CDR2 SQIVND (reference sequence). The CDR3 runs 13 residues. V shed 6 bases and J shed 3 bases, with 9 bases lying between them. The CDR3 DNA follows: TGTGCCAGTAGCCGGACAGACAATCAGCCCCAGCATTTT. This codes for CASSRTDNQPQHF.

J is TRBJ2-1 and V is TRBV7-9; TRBD2 agrees at 8 bases. The V segment lost 7 bases and the J segment 10 bases; nucleotides outside the gene matches: 3. Germline V gene sequence: CDR1 SEHNR, CDR2 FQNEAQ (reference sequence). The CDR3 is 11 residues long. The CDR3 bases are TGTGCCAGCATCGGGACTAGAGAGCAGTTCTTC. Its translation is CASIGTREQFF.

The chain links TRBV10-3 to TRBJ2-1; 11 bases map to TRBD2. Germline V gene data show CDR1 as ENHRY and CDR2 as SYGVKD. V shed 4 bases and J 4 bases; nucleotides not matched to a gene: 6. This CDR3 has 16 residues. The CDR3 region is CAISGGLAETYNEQFF. The CDR3 DNA follows: TGTGCCATCAGTGGGGGACTAGCGGAAACTTACAATGAGCAGTTCTTC.

The V call is TRBV28, the J call TRBJ1-5, with D possibly matching TRBD1 (5 bases). CDR1 and CDR2 from the germline V gene are MDHEN and SYDVKM. The CDR3 runs 16 residues. The V and J ends lost 5 bases and 0 bases respectively, with 14 bases between them. The CDR3 nucleotides read TGTGCCAGCAGTCGGGACGCAATTTATAGCAATCAGCCCCAGCATTTT. This codes for CASSRDAIYSNQPQHF.

The chain is built from TRBV30 and TRBJ2-3; D remains unclear. Germline CDR1 and CDR2: GTSNPN and SVGIG (reference sequence). V was pared by 2 bases and J by 6 bases, with 9 bases between. This CDR3 has 12 amino acids. The CDR3 coding sequence is TGTGCCTGGAGTCTTATGGCGGATACGCAGTATTTT. Protein: CAWSLMADTQYF.

The chain uses TRBV4-1 and TRBJ2-7; 8 bases fit TRBD1. Germline V lookup: CDR1 MGHRA, CDR2 YSYEKL. The CDR3 spans 15 residues. V was clipped by 4 bases and J by 0 bases; unmatched bases: 5. The CDR3 DNA is TGCGCCAGCAGCCCGGGACAGGCCCTCTCCTACGAGCAGTACTTC. This gives the protein CASSPGQALSYEQYF.

The rearrangement links TRBV9 to TRBJ2-3, with D perhaps given as TRBD1 or TRBD2 (5 bases each). In germline, CDR1 is SGDLS, CDR2 YYNGEE. The CDR3 length is 13 residues. V was trimmed by 6 bases and J by 2 bases, leaving 10 bases between them. The CDR3 protein is CASNSGTTDTQYF. The CDR3 DNA reads TGTGCCAGCAACTCCGGGACCACAGATACGCAGTATTTT.

This clone was counted between two and nine times. The CDR3 region has the DNA TGTGCTTTCACGGGAGTATCAGATACGCAGTATTTT. This translates into CAFTGVSDTQYF. The chain has TRBV7-6 and TRBJ2-3; tentative D call: TRBD2 (6 bases). The CDR3 consists of 12 residues. Looked up from germline, CDR1 is SGHVS and CDR2 is FNYEAQ.

The chain combines TRBV6-4 with TRBJ2-1; TRBD2 might be the D (5 bases). This CDR3 has 14 amino acids. Between the trimmed V and J ends, which lost 6 bases and 3 bases, there was a span of 12 bases. CDR1 and CDR2 (germline): MRHNA, SNTAGT. CDR3 sequence (DNA): TGTGCCAGCAGGGGGAGCCATCTCTACAATGAGCAGTTCTTC. This codes for CASRGSHLYNEQFF.

The V call is TRBV11-2, the J call TRBJ2-7, with TRBD2 matching over 10 bases. With 8 bases clipped from V and 0 bases from J, the junction kept 13 bases outside the gene matches. Germline CDR1 SGHAT, CDR2 FQNNGV. The CDR3 is 17 residues long. CDR3 sequence: CASFPTVTSGTSYEQYF. The CDR3 coding sequence is TGTGCCAGCTTCCCGACCGTCACTAGCGGGACCTCCTACGAGCAGTACTTC.

This chain uses TRBV7-9 with TRBJ2-5, with D tentatively TRBD2 (6 bases). Trimming pared 5 bases from V and 3 bases from J, leaving 10 bases between. Germline-derived CDR1 and CDR2 are SEHNR and FQNEAQ (reference sequence). This CDR3 has 13 residues. In DNA form, the CDR3 reads TGTGCCAGCAGCCCGGGAGCGGAAGAGACCCAGTACTTC. Amino acid sequence: CASSPGAEETQYF.